The clone carrying this T cell receptor (beta chain) was seen a handful of times. The antigen remains undetermined. The record originates from a study of CD8+ T cells in alopecia areata. Extraction of RNA preceded its reverse transcription into cDNA, which served as the sequencing template. The table came from immunoSEQ multiplex PCR; TCRdb's copy has only in-frame clones and leaves some out. The repertoire consists of under 150,000 clones, with less than 70% occurring once and the leading ten covering 3% to 4%. The germline V gene encodes CDR1 SGDLS and CDR2 YYNGEE. V was pared by 4 bases and J by 3 bases, with 8 bases of the junction left unmatched. The CDR3 totals 15 residues. Study results and caveats: Tofacitinib significantly reduced both scalp clonality and expanded CD8+ clones among the top 100.

Treatment indicated: oral pan-JAK inhibitor, 5-10 mg twice daily. This receptor was taken from a human donor with alopecia areata. The sample here was CD4+ T cells sorted from blood, taken at week 24, from a patient treated with tofacitinib. The rearrangement links TRBV9 to TRBJ1-1, with 8 bases aligning to TRBD1. CDR3 nucleotide sequence: TGTGCCAGCAGCCCTGTCGGACAGGGAGACACTGAAGCTTTCTTT. Residues: CASSPVGQGDTEAFF. Combining the CDR3 with reference TRBV9 and TRBJ1-1 gives the whole variable domain DSGVTQTPKHLITATGQRVTLRCSPRSGDLSVYWYQQSLDQGLQFLIQYYNGEERAKGNILERFSAQQFPDLHSELNLSSLELGDSALYFCASSPVGQGDTEAFFGQGTRLTVV.